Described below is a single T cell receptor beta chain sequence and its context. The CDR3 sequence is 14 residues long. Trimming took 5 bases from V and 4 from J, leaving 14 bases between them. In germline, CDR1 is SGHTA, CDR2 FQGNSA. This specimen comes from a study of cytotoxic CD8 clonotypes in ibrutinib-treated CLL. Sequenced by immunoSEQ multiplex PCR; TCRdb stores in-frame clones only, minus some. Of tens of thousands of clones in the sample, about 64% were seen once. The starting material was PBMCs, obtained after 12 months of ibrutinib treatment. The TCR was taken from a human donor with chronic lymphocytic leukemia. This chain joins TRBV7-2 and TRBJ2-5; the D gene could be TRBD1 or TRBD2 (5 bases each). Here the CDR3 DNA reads TGTGCCAGCAGCCCCTCAGGGAGTTCAGAGACCCAGTACTTC. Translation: CASSPSGSSETQYF.